The sample holds a few counts of the clone carrying this T cell receptor beta chain. One entry per CDR3 protein, called by TCRdb with MiXCR from the RT-PCR reads. The sample includes more than 550,000 distinct CDR3 sequences, 12% seen only once; the top ten take roughly a tenth. This sample is part of a study of response to subunit inactivated influenza vaccine. The sample in question was PBMCs from blood, obtained on the day of vaccination. This receptor was obtained from a man aged 45-65 years who received an inactivated influenza vaccine.

This CDR3 is CASGPLGLETQYF. Written as DNA, the CDR3 is TGTGCCAGCGGACCTCTCGGCCTTGAGACCCAGTACTTC. The rearrangement uses TRBV6-2 or TRBV6-3 and TRBJ2-5; no firm D call. Trimming shortened V by 8 bases and J by 5 bases, and 15 bases separated the two germline ends. Germline lookup yields CDR1 MNHEY and CDR2 SVGEGT. The CDR3 has 13 amino acids.